One and the same sample provided the 19 T cell receptor beta chains below, sequenced in a study of Ad26.COV2.S vaccination and SARS-CoV-2 variants. TCRdb keeps only in-frame clones here, not all; method: immunoSEQ multiplex PCR. The sample yields roughly 380,000 clones, approximately 88% seen once. Treatment: some 19 received Ad26.COV2.S at low or high dose, single or two shots; roughly five received placebo; per-sample allocation not given. Specimen acquisition occurred on day 63 following the initial vaccine or placebo injection. This sample comprised peripheral blood, obtained in a trial of Ad26.COV2.S vaccine versus placebo. Source of these receptors: a person aged 18-60 years who received the Ad26.COV2.S COVID-19 vaccine or a placebo.

As concerns this clone: The same CDR3 is also encoded by other DNA sequences in this sample. This chain links TRBV7-6 with TRBJ2-7; TRBD1 matches at 9 bases. CDR1 and CDR2 from the germline V gene are SGHVS and FNYEAQ. The CDR3 has 14 amino acids. The junction had 1 base not matched to a gene; V was cut back by 1 base and J by 3 bases. CDR3 DNA: TGTGCCAGCAGCTTAGGACAGGGGGACTACGAGCAGTACTTC. It specifies CASSLGQGDYEQYF.

The chain couples TRBV3-1 (or the pseudogene TRBV3-2) to TRBJ1-6; D ambiguous. Trimming took 1 base from V and 3 from J, leaving 4 bases between them. The CDR3 extends over 14 amino acids. Germline CDR1 is LGHDT and CDR2 is YNNKEL (reference sequence). In DNA, the CDR3 is TGTGCCAGCAGCCAAGGCAGCTATAATTCACCCCTCCACTTT. Protein sequence: CASSQGSYNSPLHF.

The chain couples TRBV27 to TRBJ2-5; D unclear. The V and J ends lost 2 bases and 4 bases respectively, with 8 bases between them. The CDR3 is 13 residues long. Germline-derived CDR1 and CDR2 are MNHEY and SMNVEV (reference sequence). The CDR3 DNA reads TGTGCCAGCAGTTTAGTGGCATTAGAGACCCAGTACTTC. It yields the protein CASSLVALETQYF.

Here the CDR3 reads CASSTGAVIPGELFF. CDR3 DNA: TGTGCCAGCAGCACTGGGGCAGTGATTCCCGGGGAGCTGTTTTTT. The genes are TRBV5-5 and TRBJ2-2, with a tentative D call TRBD1 (5 bases). Germline V gene sequence: CDR1 SGHKS, CDR2 YYEKEE (reference sequence). Trimming took off 4 bases at V and 6 bases at J, with 16 bases between the two ends. This CDR3 is 15 amino acids long.

CDR3 loop: CASSAGRAGGYGYTF. CDR3 DNA sequence: TGTGCCAGCAGCGCCGGACGAGCGGGGGGCTATGGCTACACCTTC. This chain joins TRBV9 and TRBJ1-2; TRBD1 might be the D (5 bases). The CDR3 is made up of 15 amino acids. The germline V gene has CDR1 SGDLS and CDR2 YYNGEE. V was cut by 3 bases and J by 4 bases, with 16 bases left in between.

The J gene is TRBJ2-2, the V gene TRBV7-3; no clear D gene. The CDR3 totals 14 residues. CDR1 and CDR2 (germline): SGHTA, FQGTGA. V was trimmed by 0 bases and J by 5 bases, leaving 7 bases between them. The CDR3 spells CASSLTGQTGELFF. The CDR3 DNA follows: TGTGCCAGCAGCTTAACAGGGCAGACCGGGGAGCTGTTTTTT.

The chain combines TRBV30 with TRBJ2-1; tentative D call: TRBD1 (6 bases). CDR3 length: 14 amino acids. The germline V gene has CDR1 GTSNPN and CDR2 SVGIG (reference sequence). V lost 4 bases to trimming and J lost 2 bases, with 12 bases between them. This chain's CDR3 is CAWNRDTTYNEQFF. CDR3 in DNA: TGTGCCTGGAACCGGGACACAACCTACAATGAGCAGTTCTTC. Supplemented by reference TRBV30 and TRBJ2-1, the full variable domain reads SQTIHQWPATLVQPVGSPLSLECTVEGTSNPNLYWYRQAAGRGLQLLFYSVGIGQISSEVPQNLSASRPQDRQFILSSKKLLLSDSGFYLCAWNRDTTYNEQFFGPGTRLTVL.

The chain links TRBV7-6 to TRBJ1-4, with D possibly matching TRBD1 (6 bases). With 1 base removed from V and 5 bases from J, the gap between germline ends came to 8 bases. The length of the CDR3 is 14 residues. The germline gives CDR1 SGHVS, CDR2 FNYEAQ. In DNA, the CDR3 is TGTGCCAGCAGCTTAGGGACAGACAATGAAAAACTGTTTTTT. It codes for CASSLGTDNEKLFF.

CDR3 bases: TGTGCCAGCAGTCGGCGACAGCCATTGAACACTGAAGCTTTCTTT. This codes for CASSRRQPLNTEAFF. The chain joins TRBV6-2 or TRBV6-3 to TRBJ1-1, with a tentative D call TRBD1 (5 bases). Germline CDR1 MNHEY, CDR2 SVGEGT. The ends were cut back, 5 bases at V and 0 bases at J, with 13 bases in the middle. The CDR3 sequence is 15 residues long.

This clone was counted ten times or more. This chain links TRBV28 with TRBJ2-1; 8 nucleotides match TRBD1. Germline V gene sequence: CDR1 MDHEN, CDR2 SYDVKM. The junction had 13 bases not matched to a gene; V was cut back by 5 bases and J by 4 bases. The CDR3 runs 17 residues. This CDR3 reads CASSLSNTGTGYNEQFF. The DNA of the CDR3 is TGTGCCAGCAGTCTCTCTAACACCGGGACAGGATACAATGAGCAGTTCTTC.

The V call is TRBV9, the J call TRBJ2-3, with D possibly being TRBD2 (5 bases). Germline CDR1 and CDR2: SGDLS and YYNGEE. The V end was cut by 6 bases, the J end by 2 bases, with 13 bases between. This CDR3 has 14 residues. DNA for the CDR3: TGTGCCAGCACGCGAGGACTTTTCACAGATACGCAGTATTTT. Protein: CASTRGLFTDTQYF.

The chain employs TRBV28 and TRBJ2-5; TRBD2 matches at 10 bases. Germline-derived CDR1 and CDR2 are MDHEN and SYDVKM. Unmatched junction bases numbered 6, after V lost 1 base and J lost 7 bases. There are 15 residues in the CDR3. The CDR3 nucleotides read TGTGCCAGCAGTTTATTAGCGGGGGGCGGAGGGACCCAGTACTTC. Translation gives CASSLLAGGGGTQYF.

The chain has TRBV21-1 and TRBJ1-1. TRBV21-1 is a listed pseudogene. The CDR3 is 17 residues long. CDR3 region: CASSSWKGVIINTEAFF. As DNA, the CDR3 is TGTGCCAGCAGCAGTTGGAAGGGTGTCATTATTAACACTGAAGCTTTCTTT.

The V gene is TRBV4-2, the J gene TRBJ2-1, with D hard to call. This CDR3 spans 11 amino acids. V gave up 0 bases and J gave up 14 bases, with 8 bases separating them. CDR1 and CDR2 (germline): LGHNA, YNFKEQ. The CDR3 is CASSQEGRKFF. The CDR3 region has the DNA TGTGCCAGCAGCCAAGAGGGCCGGAAGTTCTTC.

CDR3 sequence: CASSPLLSDLVETQYF. DNA of the CDR3: TGTGCCAGCTCACCACTATTATCGGACCTAGTGGAGACCCAGTACTTC. This sequence joins TRBV18 and TRBJ2-5, with unresolved D. Germline V gene data show CDR1 as KGHSH and CDR2 as LQKENI. Trimming left V 1 base short and J 5 bases short, with 17 bases between. The CDR3 has 16 amino acids.

The J gene is TRBJ2-5, the V gene TRBV5-1; D is unclear. The CDR3 covers 12 residues. Trimming took 5 bases from V and 5 from J, leaving 10 bases between them. The germline CDR1 and CDR2 sequences are SGHRS and YFSETQ. The CDR3 sequence is CASRRRLETQYF. CDR3 in DNA: TGCGCCAGCAGAAGACGGTTGGAGACCCAGTACTTC.

V usage is TRBV9 and J usage is TRBJ1-2; TRBD1 matches at 7 bases. V lost 4 bases to trimming and J lost 5 bases; unmatched junction nucleotides: 8. This CDR3 comprises 14 residues. CDR1 and CDR2 (germline): SGDLS, YYNGEE. The CDR3 coding sequence is TGTGCCAGCAGCAAACCGGGACAGTCTTATGGCTACACCTTC. As protein: CASSKPGQSYGYTF.

This chain joins TRBV12-5 and TRBJ2-5; 7 nucleotides line up with TRBD1. CDR3 size: 13 residues. With V trimmed by 6 bases and J by 2 bases, 3 bases remained unmatched. Germline V lookup: CDR1 LGHNT, CDR2 FRNRAP. The CDR3 loop reads CASGQGWQETQYF. CDR3 sequence (DNA): TGTGCTAGTGGACAGGGGTGGCAAGAGACCCAGTACTTC.

The CDR3 sequence: CASRDTGVNEKLFF. CDR3 bases: TGTGCCAGCAGGGACACAGGGGTGAATGAAAAACTGTTTTTT. The V call is TRBV3-1 (or the pseudogene TRBV3-2), the J call TRBJ1-4; 7 positions match TRBD1. There are 14 residues in the CDR3. V was pared by 6 bases and J by 5 bases, with 6 bases of the junction left unmatched. Germline V CDR1 and CDR2: LGHDT, YNNKEL (reference sequence).